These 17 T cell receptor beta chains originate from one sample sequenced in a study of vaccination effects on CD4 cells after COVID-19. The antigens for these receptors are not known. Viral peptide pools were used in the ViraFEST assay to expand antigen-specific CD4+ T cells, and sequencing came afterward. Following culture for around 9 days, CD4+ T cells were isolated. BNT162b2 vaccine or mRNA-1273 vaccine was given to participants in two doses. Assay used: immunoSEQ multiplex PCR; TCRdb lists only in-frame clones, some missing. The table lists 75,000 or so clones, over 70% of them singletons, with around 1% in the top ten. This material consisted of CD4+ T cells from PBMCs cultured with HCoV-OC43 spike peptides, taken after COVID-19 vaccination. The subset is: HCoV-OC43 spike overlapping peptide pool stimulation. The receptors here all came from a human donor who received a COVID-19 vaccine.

This CDR3 is CASSQDRQETQYF. In DNA, the CDR3 is TGCGCCAGCAGCCAAGACAGGCAAGAGACCCAGTACTTC. The V and J genes are TRBV4-3 and TRBJ2-5; D not certain. Trimming removed 0 bases at V and 2 bases at J, with 4 bases between. Germline loops: CDR1 LGHNA, CDR2 YSLEER. This CDR3 comprises 13 residues.

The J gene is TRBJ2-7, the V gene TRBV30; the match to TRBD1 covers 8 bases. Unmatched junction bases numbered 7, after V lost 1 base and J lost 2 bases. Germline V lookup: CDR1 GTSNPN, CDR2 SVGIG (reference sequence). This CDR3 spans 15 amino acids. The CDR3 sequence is CAWSGGGDRTYEQYV. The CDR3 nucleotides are TGTGCCTGGAGTGGAGGAGGGGACAGGACCTACGAGCAGTACGTC.

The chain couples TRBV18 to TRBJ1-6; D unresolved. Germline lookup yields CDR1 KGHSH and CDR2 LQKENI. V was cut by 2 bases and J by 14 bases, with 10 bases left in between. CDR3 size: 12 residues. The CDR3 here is CASSPSQGTLHF. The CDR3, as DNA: TGTGCCAGCTCACCATCCCAAGGGACCCTCCACTTT.

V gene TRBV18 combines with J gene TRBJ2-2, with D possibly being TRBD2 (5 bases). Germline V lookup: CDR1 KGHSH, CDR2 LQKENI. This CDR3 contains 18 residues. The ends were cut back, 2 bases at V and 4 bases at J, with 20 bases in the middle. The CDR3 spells CASSPSLGAGSGTGELFF. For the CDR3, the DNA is TGTGCCAGCTCACCATCCTTGGGAGCAGGCTCAGGCACCGGGGAGCTGTTTTTT.

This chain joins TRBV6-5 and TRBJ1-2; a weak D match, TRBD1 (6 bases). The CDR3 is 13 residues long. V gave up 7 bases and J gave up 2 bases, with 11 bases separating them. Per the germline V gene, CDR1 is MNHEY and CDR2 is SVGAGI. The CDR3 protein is CASMPDRNYGYTF. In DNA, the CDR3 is TGTGCCAGCATGCCGGACAGAAACTATGGCTACACCTTC.

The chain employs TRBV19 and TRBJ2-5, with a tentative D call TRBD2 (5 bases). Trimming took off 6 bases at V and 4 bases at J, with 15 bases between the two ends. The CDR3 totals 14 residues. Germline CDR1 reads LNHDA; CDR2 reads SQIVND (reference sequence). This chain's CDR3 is CASRERAGRETQYF. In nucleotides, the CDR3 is TGTGCCAGTAGAGAGAGGGCTGGGCGAGAGACCCAGTACTTC.

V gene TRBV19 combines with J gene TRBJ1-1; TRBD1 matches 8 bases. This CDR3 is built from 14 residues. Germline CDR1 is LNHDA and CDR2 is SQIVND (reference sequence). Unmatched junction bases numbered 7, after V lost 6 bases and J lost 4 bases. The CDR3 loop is CASRRTGLATEAFF. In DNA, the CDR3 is TGTGCCAGTAGAAGGACAGGGCTCGCCACTGAAGCTTTCTTT.

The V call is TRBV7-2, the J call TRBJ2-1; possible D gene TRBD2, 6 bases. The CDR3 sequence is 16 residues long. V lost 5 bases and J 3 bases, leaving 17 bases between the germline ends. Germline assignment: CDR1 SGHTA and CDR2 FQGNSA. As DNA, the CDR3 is TGTGCCAGCAGCCCCTTCGGGCGGGGCGGCTACAATGAGCAGTTCTTC. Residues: CASSPFGRGGYNEQFF.

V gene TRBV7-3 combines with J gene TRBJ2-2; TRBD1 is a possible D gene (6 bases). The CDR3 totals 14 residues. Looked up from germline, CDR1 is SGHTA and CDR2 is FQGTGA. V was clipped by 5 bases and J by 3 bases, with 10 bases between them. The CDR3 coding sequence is TGTGCCAGCAGCCCCCCAGGGGACACCGGGGAGCTGTTTTTT. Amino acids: CASSPPGDTGELFF.

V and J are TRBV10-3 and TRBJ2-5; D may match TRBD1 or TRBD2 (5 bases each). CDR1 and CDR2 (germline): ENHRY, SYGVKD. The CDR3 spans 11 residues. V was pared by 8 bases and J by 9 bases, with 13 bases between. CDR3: CAIGTPLPQYF. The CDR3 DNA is TGTGCCATCGGGACCCCTCTCCCCCAGTACTTC.

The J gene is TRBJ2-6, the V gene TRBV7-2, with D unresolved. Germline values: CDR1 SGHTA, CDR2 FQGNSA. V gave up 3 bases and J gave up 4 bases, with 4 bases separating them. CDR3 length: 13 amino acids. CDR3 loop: CASSFAGANVLTF. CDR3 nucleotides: TGTGCCAGCAGCTTCGCCGGGGCCAACGTCCTGACTTTC. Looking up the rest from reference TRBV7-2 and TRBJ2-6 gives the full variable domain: GAGVSQSPSNKVTEKGKDVELRCDPISGHTALYWYRQSLGQGLEFLIYFQGNSAPDKSGLPSDRFSAERTGGSVSTLTIQRTQQEDSAVYLCASSFAGANVLTFGAGSRLTVL.

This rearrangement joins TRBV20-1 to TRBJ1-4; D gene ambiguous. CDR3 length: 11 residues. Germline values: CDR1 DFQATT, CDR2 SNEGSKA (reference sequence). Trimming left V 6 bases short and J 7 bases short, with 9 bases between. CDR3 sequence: CSAEHGEKLFF. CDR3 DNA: TGCAGTGCGGAGCATGGTGAAAAACTGTTTTTT.

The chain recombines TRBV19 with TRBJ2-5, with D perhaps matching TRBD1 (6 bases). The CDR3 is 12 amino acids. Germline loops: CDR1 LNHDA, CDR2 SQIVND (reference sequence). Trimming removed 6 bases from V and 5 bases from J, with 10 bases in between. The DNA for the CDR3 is TGTGCCAGTAGCGGGACACGGGAGACCCAGTACTTC. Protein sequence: CASSGTRETQYF.

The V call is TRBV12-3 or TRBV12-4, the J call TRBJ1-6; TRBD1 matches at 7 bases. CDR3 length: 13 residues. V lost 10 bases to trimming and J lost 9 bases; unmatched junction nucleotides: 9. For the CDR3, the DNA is TGTGCCATCAAGCGAGCAGGGGGTTCACCCCTCCACTTT. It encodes CAIKRAGGSPLHF.

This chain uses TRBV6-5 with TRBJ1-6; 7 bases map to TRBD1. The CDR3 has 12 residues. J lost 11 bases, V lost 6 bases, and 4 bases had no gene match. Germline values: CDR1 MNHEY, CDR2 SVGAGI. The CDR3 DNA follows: TGTGCCAGCAGACAGGGGAAGGCACCCCTCCACTTT. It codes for CASRQGKAPLHF.

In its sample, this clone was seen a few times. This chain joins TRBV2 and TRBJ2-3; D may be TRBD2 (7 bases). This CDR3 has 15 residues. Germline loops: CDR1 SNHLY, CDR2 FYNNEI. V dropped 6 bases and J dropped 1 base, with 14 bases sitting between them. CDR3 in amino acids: CASRGDGGRTDTQYF. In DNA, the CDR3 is TGTGCCAGCAGGGGGGACGGGGGGCGCACAGATACGCAGTATTTT.

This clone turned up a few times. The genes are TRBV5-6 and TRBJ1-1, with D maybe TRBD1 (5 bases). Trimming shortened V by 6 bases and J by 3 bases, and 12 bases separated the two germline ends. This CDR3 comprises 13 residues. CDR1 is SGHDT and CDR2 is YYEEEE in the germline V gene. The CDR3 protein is CASNRGRDTEAFF. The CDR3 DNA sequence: TGTGCCAGCAACCGGGGCAGAGACACTGAAGCTTTCTTT.